Sequencing of this T cell receptor beta chain was carried out in a study of blood T cell repertoires in COVID-19. Study details: Spain, Italy and the United States supplied samples that represented acute and convalescent COVID-19. T cells, B-cell-depleted T cells, or PBMCs provided the cDNA or gDNA that served as material.

The table lists this clone with a few counts. In the original workflow: From reference gene primer amplification, estimates of nucleated cell counts were derived. TCRdb's copy holds only in-frame clones and misses some; the assay was immunoSEQ multiplex PCR. That table furnishes V, J and clone size, whereas the DNA furnished D and trimming. Here the sample spans 120,000 to 150,000 clones, approximately 83% being singletons. Germline V lookup: CDR1 SGHTA, CDR2 FQGNSA. Losses at the gene ends were 4 bases for V and 7 bases for J; bases not matched to a gene: 9. The CDR3 sequence is 16 residues long. The sample was peripheral blood. J is TRBJ2-7 and V is TRBV7-2, with TRBD2 identical over 14 bases. This receptor was identified in a human donor in a cohort sampled during active COVID-19. The CDR3 DNA follows: TGTGCCAGCAGCTCCACTAGACTAGCGGGAGGGGAAGAGCAGTACTTC. The encoded protein is CASSSTRLAGGEEQYF.